Presented here are 5 T cell receptor beta chains from one specimen sequenced in a study of T cell changes during pregnancy in multiple sclerosis (dated by TCRdb to the late 2010s). Library construction relied on the immunoSEQ multiplex PCR assay. TCRdb provides this immuneACCESS table in a form limited to in-frame rearrangements. Some clones are lacking; in checked studies, under half of them reflect an unresolved V gene, and why the rest are absent is not known. This sample lists 40,000 to 60,000 clones; about 91% were detected once. The ten largest clones capture about 3.1% of the sample. Sequencing used CD8+ T cells from peripheral blood mononuclear cells, obtained in the second trimester of pregnancy. Every receptor here comes from a female donor with multiple sclerosis, enrolled in a pregnancy study.

V and J are TRBV4-2 and TRBJ2-1; D possibly corresponds to TRBD1 (6 bases). Trimming cost V 1 base and J 6 bases, with 7 bases left between them. Germline values: CDR1 LGHNA, CDR2 YNFKEQ. This CDR3 has 13 residues. CDR3 bases: TGTGCCAGCAGCCAAGCCAGGGGCAATGAGCAGTTCTTC. Residues: CASSQARGNEQFF.

The rearrangement uses TRBV29-1 and TRBJ1-2; no reliable D call. CDR3 length equals 13 residues. CDR1 and CDR2 from the germline V gene are SQVTM and ANQGSEA. Trimming pared 7 bases from V and 7 bases from J, leaving 19 bases between. The CDR3 sequence: CSAVLAVFGGYTF. CDR3 in DNA: TGCAGCGCTGTTCTAGCGGTGTTTGGTGGCTACACCTTC.

This clone appeared a single time. This CDR3 is also generated by other DNA sequences in the sample. In DNA form, the CDR3 reads TGTGCCAGCAGTGAGGGGGACAGGGGTGGCACTGAAGCTTTCTTT. It translates to CASSEGDRGGTEAFF. V and J are TRBV6-1 and TRBJ1-1; 10 bases are a match to TRBD1. The length of the CDR3 is 15 residues. The V gene end was trimmed by 3 bases and the J gene end by 4 bases; junction bases not matched to a gene: 5. Germline CDR1 reads MNHNS; CDR2 reads SASEGT.

The chain is built from TRBV27 and TRBJ2-7; 7 bases match TRBD1. J was trimmed by 2 bases and V by 5 bases; bases with no gene match: 6. Germline values: CDR1 MNHEY, CDR2 SMNVEV (reference sequence). The CDR3 loop spans 14 amino acids. CDR3 coding DNA: TGTGCCAGCAGTAGCCAGACAGGGACCTACGAGCAGTACTTC. Translating it yields CASSSQTGTYEQYF.

The J gene is TRBJ1-2, the V gene TRBV9, with TRBD1 identical over 10 bases. The V and J ends lost 0 bases and 4 bases, in that order; junction bases with no gene match: 12. The CDR3 has 18 amino acids. CDR1 and CDR2 from the germline V gene are SGDLS and YYNGEE. CDR3 coding DNA: TGTGCCAGCAGCGTAGATAGACAGGGGGCGAGTCTTACCTATGGCTACACCTTC. This codes for CASSVDRQGASLTYGYTF.